Listed here are 12 T cell receptor beta chains from one sample, sequenced in a study of preoperative IRX-2 immunotherapy in early breast cancer. The sample's treatment: preoperative locoregional IRX-2 cytokine immunotherapy. Repertoires were generated with immunoSEQ multiplex PCR, while TCRdb's copy carries only in-frame clones and drops some. There are some 22,000 clones in the sample; 85% to 90% occur only once, and about 9.4% lies in the top ten. This material consisted of tumor tissue, taken after IRX-2 immunotherapy. These receptor sequences come from a human donor with breast cancer.

This sequence joins TRBV6-1 and TRBJ1-3, with D unresolved. The CDR3 has 13 amino acids. The germline V and J ends were trimmed by 8 bases and 0 bases, with 8 bases remaining between them. From germline, CDR1 is MNHNS and CDR2 SASEGT. For the CDR3, the DNA is TGTGCCAGCGGACCAAACTCTGGAAACACCATATATTTT. Its protein is CASGPNSGNTIYF.

The gene calls are TRBV5-4 and TRBJ2-7, with TRBD1 identical over 9 bases. This CDR3 region has 15 residues. With V trimmed by 4 bases and J by 2 bases, 7 bases remained unmatched. The V gene's germline CDR1 is SGHNT and CDR2 YYREEE (reference sequence). The CDR3 DNA sequence: TGTGCCAGCAGCGTGTGGACAGGGGCTCCCTACGAGCAGTACTTC. Amino acids: CASSVWTGAPYEQYF.

V is TRBV10-3 and J is TRBJ2-7, with D possibly TRBD1 on 6 matching bases. Germline V gene data show CDR1 as ENHRY and CDR2 as SYGVKD. The CDR3 has 15 residues. Trimming removed 10 bases at V and 3 bases at J, with 22 bases between. The CDR3 protein is CATTPGQGRSYEQYF. The CDR3 region has the DNA TGTGCCACCACCCCGGGACAAGGACGTAGCTACGAGCAGTACTTC.

The V call is TRBV5-4, the J call TRBJ2-7, with D tentatively TRBD1 (6 bases). V gave up 0 bases and J gave up 0 bases, with 10 bases separating them. This CDR3 comprises 15 residues. Germline-derived CDR1 and CDR2 are SGHNT and YYREEE (reference sequence). CDR3 coding DNA: TGTGCCAGCAGCTTGGGACAGGTTAACTCCTACGAGCAGTACTTC. This codes for CASSLGQVNSYEQYF.

This chain uses TRBV9 with TRBJ2-5; 7 bases fit TRBD1. The germline V gene encodes CDR1 SGDLS and CDR2 YYNGEE. The CDR3 is 16 residues long. J gave up 7 bases and V 3 bases, and 15 bases lay outside the gene matches. The DNA for the CDR3 is TGTGCCAGCAGCGGGTGGACAGGTGGAACATTTTTGACCCAGTACTTC. This translates into CASSGWTGGTFLTQYF.

The V call is TRBV7-2, the J call TRBJ2-4, with a possible D match to TRBD1 (6 bases). V gave up 1 base and J gave up 2 bases, with 9 bases separating them. The CDR3 is 15 amino acids. CDR1 is SGHTA and CDR2 is FQGNSA in the germline V gene. This chain's CDR3 is CASSLVGDTKNIQYF. CDR3 coding DNA: TGTGCCAGCAGCTTAGTAGGGGACACCAAAAACATTCAGTACTTC.

The rearrangement uses TRBV28 and TRBJ2-7, with D uncertain. V was pared by 6 bases and J by 4 bases, with 19 bases between. The CDR3 has 15 amino acids. The germline CDR1 and CDR2 sequences are MDHEN and SYDVKM. The CDR3 protein is CASSPGRAGAYEQYF. DNA of the CDR3: TGTGCCAGCAGCCCCGGACGGGCAGGCGCTTACGAGCAGTACTTC.

In nucleotides, the CDR3 is TGCAGTGCTAGTAGGCTCAATGAGCAGTTCTTC. It is translated as CSASRLNEQFF. The chain has TRBV20-1 and TRBJ2-1; D call uncertain. This CDR3 region has 11 residues. Germline CDR1 and CDR2: DFQATT and SNEGSKA (reference sequence). V shed 3 bases and J shed 6 bases, with 6 bases lying between them.

This rearrangement joins TRBV10-3 to TRBJ2-7, with D uncertain. V lost 2 bases, J lost 5 bases, and 16 bases lay in between. This CDR3 contains 15 residues. Per the germline V gene, CDR1 is ENHRY and CDR2 is SYGVKD. The CDR3 nucleotides are TGTGCCATCAGTGAGGGGGTATTCTCTCGGGACGAGCAGTACTTC. Translated, it gives CAISEGVFSRDEQYF.

This chain joins TRBV6-5 and TRBJ2-1, with 10 positions matching TRBD2. The CDR3 length is 14 residues. J lost 9 bases, V lost 5 bases, and 7 bases had no gene match. Germline V gene sequence: CDR1 MNHEY, CDR2 SVGAGI. The CDR3 nucleotides read TGTGCCAGCAGTACCGCTAGCGGGGGCCGTGAGCAGTTCTTC. Its translation is CASSTASGGREQFF.

The sample holds a few counts of this clone. The chain carries TRBV4-1 and TRBJ2-1, with D tentatively TRBD1 (5 bases). Trimming removed 3 bases at V and 0 bases at J, with 12 bases between. Germline CDR1 is MGHRA and CDR2 is YSYEKL. The length of the CDR3 is 16 residues. This chain's CDR3 is CASSQLDILSYNEQFF. CDR3 DNA sequence: TGCGCCAGCAGCCAGTTGGACATCCTCTCCTACAATGAGCAGTTCTTC.

CDR3 region: CASRLEGANEKLFF. The DNA for the CDR3 is TGTGCCAGCAGACTGGAGGGGGCTAATGAAAAACTGTTTTTT. The gene calls are TRBV5-6 and TRBJ1-4, with D possibly matching TRBD1 (6 bases). The CDR3 has 14 residues. Germline loops: CDR1 SGHDT, CDR2 YYEEEE. Trimming cost V 5 bases and J 3 bases, with 11 bases left between them. The variable domain in full, with the rest retrieved from reference TRBV5-6 and TRBJ1-4, is DAGVTQSPTHLIKTRGQQVTLRCSPKSGHDTVSWYQQALGQGPQFIFQYYEEEERQRGNFPDRFSGHQFPNYSSELNVNALLLGDSALYLCASRLEGANEKLFFGSGTQLSVL.